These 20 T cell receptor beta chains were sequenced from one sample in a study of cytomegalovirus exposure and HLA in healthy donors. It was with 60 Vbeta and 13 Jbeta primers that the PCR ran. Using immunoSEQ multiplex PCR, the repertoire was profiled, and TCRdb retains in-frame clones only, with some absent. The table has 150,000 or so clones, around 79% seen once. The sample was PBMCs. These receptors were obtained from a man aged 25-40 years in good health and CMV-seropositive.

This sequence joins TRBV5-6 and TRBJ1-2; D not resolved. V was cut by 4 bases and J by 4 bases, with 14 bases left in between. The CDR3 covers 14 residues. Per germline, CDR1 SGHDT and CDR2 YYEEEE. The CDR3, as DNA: TGTGCCAGCAGCCCAGCGGGATTAGGCTATGGCTACACCTTC. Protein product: CASSPAGLGYGYTF.

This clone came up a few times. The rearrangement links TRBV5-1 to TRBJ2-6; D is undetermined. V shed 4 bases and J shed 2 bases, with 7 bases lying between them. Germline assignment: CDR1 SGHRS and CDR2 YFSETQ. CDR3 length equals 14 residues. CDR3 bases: TGCGCCAGCAGCCTAACAGCTGGGGCCAACGTCCTGACTTTC. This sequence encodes CASSLTAGANVLTF.

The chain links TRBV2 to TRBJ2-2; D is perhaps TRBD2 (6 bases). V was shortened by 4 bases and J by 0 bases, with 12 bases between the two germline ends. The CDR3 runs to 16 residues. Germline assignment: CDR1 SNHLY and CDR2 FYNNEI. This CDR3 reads CASSVLGGANTGELFF. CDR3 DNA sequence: TGTGCCAGCAGTGTACTGGGGGGAGCGAACACCGGGGAGCTGTTTTTT.

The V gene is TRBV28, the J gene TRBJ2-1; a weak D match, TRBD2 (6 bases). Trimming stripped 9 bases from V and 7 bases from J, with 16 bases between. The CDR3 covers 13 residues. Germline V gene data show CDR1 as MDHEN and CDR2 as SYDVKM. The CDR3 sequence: CARGGKGLNEQFF. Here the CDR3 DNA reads TGTGCCAGGGGGGGAAAGGGGTTGAATGAGCAGTTCTTC.

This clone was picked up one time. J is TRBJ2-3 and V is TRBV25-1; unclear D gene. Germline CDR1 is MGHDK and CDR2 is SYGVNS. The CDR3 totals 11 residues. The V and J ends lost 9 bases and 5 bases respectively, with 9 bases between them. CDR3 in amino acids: CASARLDTQYF. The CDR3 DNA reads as TGTGCCAGTGCCCGGTTAGATACGCAGTATTTT.

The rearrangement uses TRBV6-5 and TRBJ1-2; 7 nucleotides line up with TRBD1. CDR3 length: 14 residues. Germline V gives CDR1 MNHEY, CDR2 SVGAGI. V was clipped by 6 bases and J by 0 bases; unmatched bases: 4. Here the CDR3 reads CASRTGMANYGYTF. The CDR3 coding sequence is TGTGCCAGCAGGACAGGGATGGCTAACTATGGCTACACCTTC.

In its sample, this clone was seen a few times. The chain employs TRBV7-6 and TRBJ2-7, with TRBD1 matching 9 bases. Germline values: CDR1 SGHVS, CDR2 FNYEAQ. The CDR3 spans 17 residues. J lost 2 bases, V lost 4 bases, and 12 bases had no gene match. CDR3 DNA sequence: TGTGCCAGCAGCTCGGGTCCCGGGACAGGGAATCCCTACGAGCAGTACTTC. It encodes CASSSGPGTGNPYEQYF.

The CDR3 DNA is TGCAGCGTTGGCGGGGGGGCGCAGGGTACCCAGTACTTC. It is translated as CSVGGGAQGTQYF. V and J are TRBV29-1 and TRBJ2-5; 9 bases are a match to TRBD2. The germline V gene encodes CDR1 SQVTM and CDR2 ANQGSEA. V gave up 4 bases and J gave up 8 bases; unmatched junction bases: 8. The CDR3 is 13 residues long. Combining the CDR3 with reference TRBV29-1 and TRBJ2-5 gives the whole variable domain SAVISQKPSRDICQRGTSLTIQCQVDSQVTMMFWYRQQPGQSLTLIATANQGSEATYESGFVIDKFPISRPNLTFSTLTVSNMSPEDSSIYLCSVGGGAQGTQYFGPGTRLLVL.

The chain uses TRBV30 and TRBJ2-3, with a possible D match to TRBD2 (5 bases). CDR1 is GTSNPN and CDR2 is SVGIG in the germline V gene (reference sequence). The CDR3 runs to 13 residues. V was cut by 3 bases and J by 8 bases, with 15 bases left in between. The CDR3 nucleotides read TGTGCCTGGAGCGGGGTCCTACTAGGTACGCAGTATTTT. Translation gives CAWSGVLLGTQYF.

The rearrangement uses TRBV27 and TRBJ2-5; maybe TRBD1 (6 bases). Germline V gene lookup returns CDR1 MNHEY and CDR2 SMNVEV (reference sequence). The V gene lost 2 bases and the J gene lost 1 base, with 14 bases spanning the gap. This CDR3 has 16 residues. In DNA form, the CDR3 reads TGTGCCAGCAGTTTACGAGGGGGTTGGGGCCAAGAGACCCAGTACTTC. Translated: CASSLRGGWGQETQYF.

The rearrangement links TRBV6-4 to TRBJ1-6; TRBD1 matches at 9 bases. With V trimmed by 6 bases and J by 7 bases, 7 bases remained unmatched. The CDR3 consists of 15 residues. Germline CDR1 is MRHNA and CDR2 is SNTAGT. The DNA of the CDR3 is TGTGCCAGCAGGGGACAGGGTTCCTCGAATTCACCCCTCCACTTT. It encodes CASRGQGSSNSPLHF.

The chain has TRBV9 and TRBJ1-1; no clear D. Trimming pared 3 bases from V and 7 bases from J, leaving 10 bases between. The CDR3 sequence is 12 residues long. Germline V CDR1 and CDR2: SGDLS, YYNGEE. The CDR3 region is CASSAYGGEAFF. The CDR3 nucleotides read TGTGCCAGCAGCGCCTACGGTGGTGAAGCTTTCTTT.

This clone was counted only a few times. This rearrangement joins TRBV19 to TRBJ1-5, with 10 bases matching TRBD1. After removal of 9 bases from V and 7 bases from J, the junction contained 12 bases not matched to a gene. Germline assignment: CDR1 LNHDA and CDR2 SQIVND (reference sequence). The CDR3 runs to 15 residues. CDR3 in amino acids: CASISRDRGEQPQHF. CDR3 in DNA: TGTGCCAGCATTTCCCGGGACAGGGGTGAACAGCCCCAGCATTTT.

The CDR3, as DNA: TGTGCCATCAGTGAGTCGACGGTCGGGGGAGGTGGCTACACCTTC. Translation gives CAISESTVGGGGYTF. This chain joins TRBV10-3 and TRBJ1-2, with a weak D call TRBD1 (5 bases). V dropped 0 bases and J dropped 7 bases, with 15 bases sitting between them. CDR1 ENHRY and CDR2 SYGVKD come from the germline V gene. The CDR3 totals 15 residues.

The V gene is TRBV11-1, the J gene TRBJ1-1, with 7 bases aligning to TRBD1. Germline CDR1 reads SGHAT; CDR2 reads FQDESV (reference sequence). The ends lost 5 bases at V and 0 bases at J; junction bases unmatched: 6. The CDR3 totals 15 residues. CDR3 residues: CASSLGQTMNTEAFF. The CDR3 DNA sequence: TGTGCCAGCAGCCTGGGACAGACCATGAACACTGAAGCTTTCTTT.

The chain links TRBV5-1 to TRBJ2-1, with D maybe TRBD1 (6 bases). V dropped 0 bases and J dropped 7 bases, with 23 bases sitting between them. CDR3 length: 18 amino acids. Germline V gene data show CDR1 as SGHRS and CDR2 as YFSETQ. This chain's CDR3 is CASSLDSYGTGSRNEQFF. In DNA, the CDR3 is TGCGCCAGCAGCTTGGACAGTTACGGCACAGGGAGTAGGAATGAGCAGTTCTTC.

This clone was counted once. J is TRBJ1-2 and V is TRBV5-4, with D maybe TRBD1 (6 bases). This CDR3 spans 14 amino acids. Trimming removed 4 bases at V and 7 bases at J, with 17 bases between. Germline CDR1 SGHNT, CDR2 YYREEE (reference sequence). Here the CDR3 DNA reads TGTGCCAGCAGCGCCAAGCAGGGGTCCGTTGGCTACACCTTC. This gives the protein CASSAKQGSVGYTF.

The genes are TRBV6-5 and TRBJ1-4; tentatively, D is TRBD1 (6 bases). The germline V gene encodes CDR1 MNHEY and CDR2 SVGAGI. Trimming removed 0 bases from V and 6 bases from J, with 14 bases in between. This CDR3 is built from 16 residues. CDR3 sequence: CASSYSSGGGHEKLFF. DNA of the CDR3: TGTGCCAGCAGTTACTCCAGCGGGGGCGGGCATGAAAAACTGTTTTTT.

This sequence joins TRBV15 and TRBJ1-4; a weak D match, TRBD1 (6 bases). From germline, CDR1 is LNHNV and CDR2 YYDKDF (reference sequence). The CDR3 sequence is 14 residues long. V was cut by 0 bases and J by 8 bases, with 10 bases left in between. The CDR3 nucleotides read TGTGCCACCAGCAGAGATCGGACAGCGGAAAAACTGTTTTTT. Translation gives CATSRDRTAEKLFF.

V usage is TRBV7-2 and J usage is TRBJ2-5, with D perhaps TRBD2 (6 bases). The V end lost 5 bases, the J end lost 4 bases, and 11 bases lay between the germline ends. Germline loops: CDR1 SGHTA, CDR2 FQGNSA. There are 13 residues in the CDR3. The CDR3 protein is CASSPKGGETQYF. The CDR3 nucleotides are TGTGCCAGCAGCCCGAAGGGAGGAGAGACCCAGTACTTC.